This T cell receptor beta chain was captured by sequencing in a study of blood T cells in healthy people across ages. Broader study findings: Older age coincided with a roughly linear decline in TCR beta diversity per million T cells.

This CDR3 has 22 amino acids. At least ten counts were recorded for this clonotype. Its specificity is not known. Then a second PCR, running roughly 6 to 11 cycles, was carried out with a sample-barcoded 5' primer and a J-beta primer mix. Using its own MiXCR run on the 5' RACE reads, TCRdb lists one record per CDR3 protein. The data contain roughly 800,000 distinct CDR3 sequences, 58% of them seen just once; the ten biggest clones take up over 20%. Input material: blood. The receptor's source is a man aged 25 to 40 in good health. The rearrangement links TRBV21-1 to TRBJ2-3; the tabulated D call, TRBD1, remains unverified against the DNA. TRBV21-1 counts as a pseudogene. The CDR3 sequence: CASIPKPHPDGRGVPSTDTQYF. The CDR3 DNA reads TGTGCCAGCATACCCAAACCTCACCCCGACGGGAGAGGGGTCCCTAGCACAGATACGCAGTATTTT.